A single T cell receptor beta chain is shown here with its context. The antigen remains undetermined. J lost 5 bases, V lost 5 bases, and 8 bases had no gene match. The CDR3 has 14 residues. From germline, CDR1 is LNHNV and CDR2 YYDKDF (reference sequence). The data originate from a study of OX40 agonist ivuxolimab in advanced cancers. Whole-study context: The group had a mean age of 60 years, ranged from about 23 to 85, and was around 82% male.

Findings and caveats of the study: CD8+ T cells were the subset that, on average, had more expanded clones than CD4+. The specificity for antigen of the expanded peripheral T cells was not determined.

Clones were read by immunoSEQ multiplex PCR, and TCRdb kept only the in-frame ones, dropping some. The profile covers roughly 70,000 clones, with over 65% appearing a single time and about 2.3% taken by the ten largest. This clonotype originated in an adult with an advanced solid tumor such as melanoma, head and neck, liver or kidney cancer. This chain joins TRBV15 and TRBJ1-1, with TRBD1 matching over 7 bases. The sequences come from CD4+ or CD8+ T cells sorted from blood, collected in a trial of the OX40 agonist ivuxolimab. The CDR3 DNA sequence: TGTGCCACCAGCTTCTCAGGGGGAGAGACTGAAGCTTTCTTT. Residues: CATSFSGGETEAFF.